The 24 T cell receptor beta chains presented below share a single source sample, sequenced in a study of T cell responses to AZD1222 COVID-19 vaccine. Assay used: immunoSEQ multiplex PCR; TCRdb lists only in-frame clones, some missing. The sample shows some 140,000 clones, more than 90% of them seen only once. Material: peripheral blood, obtained on day 0 of AZD1222 vaccination. The source of these receptors is an adult in good health.

This clone was counted a few times. V usage is TRBV30 and J usage is TRBJ1-3; TRBD1 is a possible D gene (5 bases). CDR3 size: 16 residues. Deletions cut 0 bases from V and 4 bases from J, with 16 bases between. Germline V CDR1 and CDR2: GTSNPN, SVGIG (reference sequence). CDR3 nucleotides: TGTGCCTGGAGTGTACTGGGGGTTAGATTAGGAAACACCATATATTTT. It codes for CAWSVLGVRLGNTIYF.

This clone occurred a few times. The chain couples TRBV7-2 to TRBJ1-1, with 10 bases aligning to TRBD1. After removal of 4 bases from V and 1 base from J, the junction contained 6 bases not matched to a gene. This CDR3 comprises 16 residues. Germline V lookup: CDR1 SGHTA, CDR2 FQGNSA. The CDR3 sequence: CASSSDRGQGNTEAFF. DNA of the CDR3: TGTGCCAGCAGCTCTGACAGGGGGCAAGGGAACACTGAAGCTTTCTTT.

The chain recombines TRBV7-6 with TRBJ1-3; D is unresolved. This CDR3 is built from 17 residues. V lost 3 bases and J lost 0, with 15 bases in between. Germline assignment: CDR1 SGHVS and CDR2 FNYEAQ. Here the CDR3 reads CASSLGWSESSGNTIYF. The CDR3 DNA sequence: TGTGCCAGCAGCTTGGGGTGGTCGGAGAGCTCTGGAAACACCATATATTTT.

This chain connects TRBV7-2 to TRBJ1-2; the D gene is possibly TRBD1 (5 bases). The CDR3 consists of 14 residues. Looked up from germline, CDR1 is SGHTA and CDR2 is FQGNSA. Trimming removed 0 bases from V and 3 bases from J, with 8 bases in between. This CDR3 reads CASSLARQHYGYTF. CDR3 sequence (DNA): TGTGCCAGCAGCTTAGCCCGACAGCACTATGGCTACACCTTC.

The chain is built from TRBV14 and TRBJ1-5; D unclear. The CDR3 contains 15 residues. Trimming stripped 1 base from V and 0 bases from J, with 7 bases between. CDR1 and CDR2 (germline): SGHDN, FVKESK. In DNA form, the CDR3 reads TGTGCCAGCAGCCAAGGACAACATAGCAATCAGCCCCAGCATTTT. This translates into CASSQGQHSNQPQHF.

The chain links TRBV14 to TRBJ2-5; a weak D match, TRBD2 (6 bases). Germline CDR1 reads SGHDN; CDR2 reads FVKESK. V lost 4 bases and J lost 3, with 9 bases in between. The CDR3 runs 13 residues. CDR3 nucleotides: TGTGCCAGCAGCCCCCCGGGGGAAGAGACCCAGTACTTC. This sequence encodes CASSPPGEETQYF.

This clone has a single count. The chain couples TRBV9 to TRBJ1-2; D is unclear. The CDR3 totals 14 residues. Germline-derived CDR1 and CDR2 are SGDLS and YYNGEE. V gave up 0 bases and J gave up 5 bases, with 11 bases separating them. In DNA, the CDR3 is TGTGCCAGCAGCGTAGTTTCCCAGGATTATGGCTACACCTTC. Translated, it gives CASSVVSQDYGYTF.

This sequence joins TRBV5-1 and TRBJ1-1; D ambiguous. Trimming cost V 0 bases and J 2 bases, with 8 bases left between them. This CDR3 comprises 14 residues. Germline V gene data show CDR1 as SGHRS and CDR2 as YFSETQ. The CDR3 nucleotides are TGCGCCAGCAGCTTGGTTCGGGGAAACACTGAAGCTTTCTTT. This translates into CASSLVRGNTEAFF.

This chain connects TRBV28 to TRBJ1-2; D unclear. V gave up 3 bases and J gave up 4 bases, with 6 bases separating them. In germline, CDR1 is MDHEN, CDR2 SYDVKM. The CDR3 has 12 residues. CDR3 in amino acids: CASSFSSYGYTF. CDR3 bases: TGTGCCAGCAGTTTCAGTAGCTATGGCTACACCTTC.

The CDR3 DNA reads TGTGCCAGCAGCGTAGGCTCCTTAGGGCGTACTGAAGCTTTCTTT. Protein sequence: CASSVGSLGRTEAFF. The chain couples TRBV9 to TRBJ1-1, with D hard to call. V dropped 0 bases and J dropped 5 bases, with 14 bases sitting between them. The germline gives CDR1 SGDLS, CDR2 YYNGEE. This CDR3 contains 15 residues.

J is TRBJ1-3 and V is TRBV27; D uncertain. The CDR3 is 14 amino acids. The germline CDR1 and CDR2 sequences are MNHEY and SMNVEV (reference sequence). V lost 3 bases and J lost 0, with 6 bases in between. CDR3 protein: CASSLGPSGNTIYF. CDR3 nucleotide sequence: TGTGCCAGCAGTTTGGGCCCCTCTGGAAACACCATATATTTT.

V is TRBV10-1 and J is TRBJ2-7, with TRBD2 matching over 7 bases. This CDR3 has 15 residues. CDR1 is WNHNN and CDR2 is SYGVQD in the germline V gene (reference sequence). V shed 6 bases, J shed 2 bases, and the junction held 10 bases outside the gene matches. CDR3 amino acids: CASSELASPPYEQYF. The CDR3 nucleotides read TGCGCCAGCAGCGAACTAGCGAGCCCCCCCTACGAGCAGTACTTC.

The chain joins TRBV2 to TRBJ2-1; no firm D call. Germline V gene data show CDR1 as SNHLY and CDR2 as FYNNEI. The CDR3 length is 12 residues. With 4 bases removed from V and 13 bases from J, the gap between germline ends came to 14 bases. This chain's CDR3 is CASSVNEKLQFF. DNA of the CDR3: TGTGCCAGCAGTGTCAATGAGAAACTTCAGTTCTTC.

The chain carries TRBV10-2 and TRBJ2-1; 10 nucleotides align to TRBD2. After removal of 11 bases from V and 4 bases from J, the junction contained 11 bases not matched to a gene. The CDR3 runs 15 residues. Germline V gives CDR1 WSHSY, CDR2 SAAADI. CDR3 DNA sequence: TGCGCCGTACACCGGGAGCGGGAGGGATACAATGAGCAGTTCTTC. This codes for CAVHREREGYNEQFF.

This chain links TRBV7-2 with TRBJ2-7; 7 bases fit TRBD2. CDR3 length equals 13 residues. Germline loops: CDR1 SGHTA, CDR2 FQGNSA. Trimming at V came to 5 bases and at J to 4 bases, leaving 5 bases not matched to a gene. The CDR3 region has the DNA TGTGCCAGCAGCCGGGACGGGGGGTACGAGCAGTACTTC. This translates into CASSRDGGYEQYF.

This chain uses TRBV15 with TRBJ1-1; D is undetermined. V was cut by 0 bases and J by 1 base, with 9 bases left in between. Germline V gives CDR1 LNHNV, CDR2 YYDKDF (reference sequence). The CDR3 extends over 15 amino acids. Here the CDR3 reads CATSRELGSNTEAFF. The CDR3 DNA is TGTGCCACCAGCAGAGAACTGGGATCGAACACTGAAGCTTTCTTT.

The genes are TRBV19 and TRBJ1-1; D not certain. CDR1 is LNHDA and CDR2 is SQIVND in the germline V gene (reference sequence). The CDR3 contains 15 residues. The germline V and J ends were trimmed by 6 bases and 2 bases, with 16 bases remaining between them. DNA for the CDR3: TGTGCCAGTAGGTCAGGCAGCCTCCTCAACACTGAAGCTTTCTTT. Translation: CASRSGSLLNTEAFF. Together with reference TRBV19 and TRBJ1-1, the CDR3 gives the full variable domain: DGGITQSPKYLFRKEGQNVTLSCEQNLNHDAMYWYRQDPGQGLRLIYYSQIVNDFQKGDIAEGYSVSREKKESFPLTVTSAQKNPTAFYLCASRSGSLLNTEAFFGQGTRLTVV.

In its sample, this clone was seen a few times. At the DNA level, this CDR3 is encoded by other sequences in the same sample as well. The chain couples TRBV3-1 (or the pseudogene TRBV3-2) to TRBJ1-2; D is ambiguous. V shed 1 base and J shed 3 bases, with 9 bases lying between them. This CDR3 is 14 amino acids long. Germline values: CDR1 LGHDT, CDR2 YNNKEL (reference sequence). In DNA form, the CDR3 reads TGTGCCAGCAGCCAAGCTGGGAGGGACTATGGCTACACCTTC. Encoded protein: CASSQAGRDYGYTF.

The J gene is TRBJ1-6, the V gene TRBV10-3; a weak D match, TRBD1 (6 bases). Trimming shortened V by 7 bases and J by 6 bases, and 10 bases separated the two germline ends. The germline V gene encodes CDR1 ENHRY and CDR2 SYGVKD. There are 13 residues in the CDR3. The CDR3 spells CAINREVNSPLHF. Written as DNA, the CDR3 is TGTGCCATCAACAGGGAGGTTAATTCACCCCTCCACTTT.

This sequence joins TRBV5-4 and TRBJ2-7; D may be TRBD2 (6 bases). V was shortened by 2 bases and J by 0 bases, with 9 bases between the two germline ends. Germline CDR1 and CDR2: SGHNT and YYREEE (reference sequence). The CDR3 spans 14 residues. CDR3 protein: CASSFGGPSYEQYF. DNA for the CDR3: TGTGCCAGCAGCTTCGGAGGGCCCTCCTACGAGCAGTACTTC.

The gene calls are TRBV5-1 and TRBJ1-5; D is possibly TRBD1 (5 bases). CDR1 is SGHRS, CDR2 YFSETQ, per germline. The CDR3 runs 14 residues. V dropped 0 bases and J dropped 3 bases, with 7 bases sitting between them. The CDR3 coding sequence is TGCGCCAGCAGCTTGGGAGGGGCCAATCAGCCCCAGCATTTT. As protein: CASSLGGANQPQHF.

This clone was detected only once. V and J are TRBV11-2 and TRBJ1-3; D unresolved. The CDR3 consists of 17 residues. The V gene's germline CDR1 is SGHAT and CDR2 FQNNGV. Trimming took 3 bases from V and 0 from J, leaving 15 bases between them. CDR3 loop: CASSFTMTALSGNTIYF. The CDR3 nucleotides read TGTGCCAGCAGCTTTACTATGACTGCGCTCTCTGGAAACACCATATATTTT.

This clone appeared a few times. This chain links TRBV5-1 with TRBJ2-7; TRBD1 agrees at 9 bases. J was trimmed by 4 bases and V by 4 bases; bases with no gene match: 0. This CDR3 is 12 amino acids long. Germline CDR1 SGHRS, CDR2 YFSETQ. DNA for the CDR3: TGCGCCAGCAGCGGACAGGGGTACGAGCAGTACTTC. Its translation: CASSGQGYEQYF.

The chain joins TRBV5-6 to TRBJ1-3; maybe TRBD1 (6 bases). The CDR3 has 16 amino acids. In germline, CDR1 is SGHDT, CDR2 YYEEEE. The V end was cut by 0 bases, the J end by 3 bases, with 13 bases between. CDR3 DNA sequence: TGTGCCAGCAGCTTGGGGACAGCCGTGGGTGGAAACACCATATATTTT. Its translation: CASSLGTAVGGNTIYF.